The 11 T cell receptor beta chains below all came from one sample that was sequenced in a study of cytomegalovirus exposure and HLA in healthy donors. The PCR contained 60 Vbeta and 13 Jbeta primers. Some clones are missing from TCRdb's copy, which holds only in-frame ones; the method was immunoSEQ multiplex PCR. The table records 95,000 to 150,000 clones, approximately 72% of them present only once. Sequences were obtained from PBMCs. The receptors derive from a young man in good health and CMV-seronegative.

In DNA form, the CDR3 reads TGTGCCAGCAGCCTCTCGATAGGGACTAGAGCCTACGAGCAGTACTTC. It specifies CASSLSIGTRAYEQYF. This chain connects TRBV7-9 to TRBJ2-5; 8 nucleotides agree with TRBD2. Judging by the DNA end, TRBJ2-7 fits better; the J call may be wrong. CDR1 and CDR2 (germline): SEHNR, FQNEAQ (reference sequence). The CDR3 is made up of 16 amino acids.

This clone was picked up a small number of times. The V and J genes are TRBV2 and TRBJ2-1, with 12 nucleotides matching TRBD2. Losses at the gene ends were 7 bases for V and 10 bases for J; bases not matched to a gene: 8. The germline CDR1 and CDR2 sequences are SNHLY and FYNNEI. This CDR3 comprises 14 residues. The CDR3 here is CASTASGGALEQFF. CDR3 coding DNA: TGTGCCAGCACCGCTAGCGGGGGGGCCCTAGAGCAGTTCTTC.

The chain recombines TRBV4-2 with TRBJ2-3; 7 bases fit TRBD2. J gave up 3 bases and V 1 base, and 4 bases lay outside the gene matches. CDR3 size: 15 residues. CDR1 LGHNA and CDR2 YNFKEQ come from the germline V gene. The CDR3: CASSQGSSGTDTQYF. CDR3 nucleotide sequence: TGTGCCAGCAGCCAAGGTTCTAGCGGTACAGATACGCAGTATTTT.

This rearrangement joins TRBV6-5 to TRBJ2-7, with no clear D. This CDR3 contains 13 residues. Per the germline V gene, CDR1 is MNHEY and CDR2 is SVGAGI. The V and J ends lost 6 bases and 3 bases respectively, with 12 bases between them. CDR3 protein: CASRNSNGYEQYF. The DNA of the CDR3 is TGTGCCAGCAGAAACAGTAACGGCTACGAGCAGTACTTC.

This chain connects TRBV5-6 to TRBJ2-7, with TRBD1 matching over 9 bases. The germline CDR1 and CDR2 sequences are SGHDT and YYEEEE. This CDR3 is built from 15 residues. The J segment lost 7 bases and the V segment lost 4 bases, leaving 12 bases of the junction unmatched. This CDR3 reads CASSRQGGLLGEQYF. Written as DNA, the CDR3 is TGTGCCAGCAGCCGACAGGGGGGCCTGTTGGGAGAGCAGTACTTC.

The rearrangement links TRBV7-9 to TRBJ1-4; TRBD1 matches 7 bases. The J segment lost 6 bases and the V segment lost 4 bases, leaving 5 bases of the junction unmatched. The CDR3 covers 14 residues. Germline CDR1 is SEHNR and CDR2 is FQNEAQ (reference sequence). For the CDR3, the DNA is TGTGCCAGCAGCTCGACAGGGCGGCATGAAAAACTGTTTTTT. As protein: CASSSTGRHEKLFF.

This clone showed up just a few times. This chain joins TRBV28 and TRBJ2-7; TRBD2 might be the D (6 bases). The germline gives CDR1 MDHEN, CDR2 SYDVKM. The ends were cut back, 8 bases at V and 1 base at J, with 15 bases in the middle. There are 14 residues in the CDR3. The CDR3 DNA is TGTGCCAGCGGTATACCCGGGAGTTCCTACGAGCAGTACTTC. Protein product: CASGIPGSSYEQYF.

This rearrangement joins TRBV9 to TRBJ2-3, with a possible D match to TRBD1 (6 bases). V was pared by 4 bases and J by 0 bases, with 12 bases between. The germline CDR1 and CDR2 sequences are SGDLS and YYNGEE. The CDR3 is 15 residues long. The CDR3 is CASSTSRGSTDTQYF. The CDR3 DNA reads as TGTGCCAGCAGCACTTCCAGGGGTAGCACAGATACGCAGTATTTT. The whole variable domain, remainder taken from reference TRBV9 and TRBJ2-3, is DSGVTQTPKHLITATGQRVTLRCSPRSGDLSVYWYQQSLDQGLQFLIQYYNGEERAKGNILERFSAQQFPDLHSELNLSSLELGDSALYFCASSTSRGSTDTQYFGPGTRLTVL.

The V call is TRBV10-1, the J call TRBJ2-2; TRBD2 might be the D (6 bases). The V end lost 2 bases, the J end lost 6 bases, and 13 bases lay between the germline ends. CDR1 and CDR2 (germline): WNHNN, SYGVQD (reference sequence). The CDR3 contains 15 residues. The CDR3 DNA follows: TGCGCCAGCAGTGAGAGGCAGGGAGGATCCGGGGAGCTGTTTTTT. This gives the protein CASSERQGGSGELFF.

CDR3 bases: TGCGCCAGCAGCGGCAGAGGGGGCGGGAGGTCTGGGGCCAACGTCCTGACTTTC. This encodes CASSGRGGGRSGANVLTF. The J gene is TRBJ2-6, the V gene TRBV5-1; possibly TRBD2 for D (8 bases). Trimming shortened V by 4 bases and J by 1 base, and 18 bases separated the two germline ends. Germline loops: CDR1 SGHRS, CDR2 YFSETQ. The CDR3 has 18 residues.

Here the CDR3 DNA reads TGTGCCAGCAGTTTATGGGGACAGGGTAGGGCTTTCTTT. The encoded protein is CASSLWGQGRAFF. The chain has TRBV27 and TRBJ1-1; TRBD1 agrees at 9 bases. Trimming took 1 base from V and 11 from J; bases not matched to a gene: 5. CDR1 MNHEY and CDR2 SMNVEV come from the germline V gene (reference sequence). This CDR3 spans 13 amino acids.